The next 19 T cell receptor beta chains were all read from a single sample in a study of beta chain features in type 1 diabetes. The investigators reverse transcribed all of the isolated RNA, so they sequenced expressed TCRB transcripts. TCRdb's table, derived via immunoSEQ multiplex PCR, lists solely in-frame clones and lacks some. This table has hundreds of thousands of clones, less than 20% appearing once. The specimen was naive CD4+ T cells from blood. The receptors were gathered from a man younger than 35 in good health.

This clone was detected a few times. This sequence joins TRBV4-1 and TRBJ2-7; 8 bases line up with TRBD2. V lost 0 bases to trimming and J lost 0 bases; unmatched junction nucleotides: 4. This CDR3 region has 16 residues. Germline loops: CDR1 MGHRA, CDR2 YSYEKL. This chain's CDR3 is CASSQDRSGSSYEQYF. CDR3 coding DNA: TGCGCCAGCAGCCAAGATCGGAGCGGGAGCTCCTACGAGCAGTACTTC.

This clone has only a few counts. The same CDR3 can be traced to other DNA sequences in this sample. The chain couples TRBV5-4 to TRBJ2-1; a possible D gene is TRBD2 (5 bases). The CDR3 has 15 amino acids. CDR1 is SGHNT and CDR2 is YYREEE in the germline V gene (reference sequence). Trimming pared 0 bases from V and 0 bases from J, leaving 7 bases between. The CDR3: CASSLGGSSYNEQFF. The CDR3 DNA reads as TGTGCCAGCAGCTTGGGAGGGAGCTCCTACAATGAGCAGTTCTTC.

This clone has a handful of counts. The CDR3 DNA sequence: TGTGCCATCACCAAGACAGGGTCCTACGAGCAGTACTTC. Translating gives CAITKTGSYEQYF. The rearrangement uses TRBV10-3 and TRBJ2-7, with 7 bases lining up with TRBD1. The germline V gene encodes CDR1 ENHRY and CDR2 SYGVKD. V dropped 7 bases and J dropped 1; count of bases not matched to a gene: 4. This CDR3 spans 13 amino acids.

This chain joins TRBV15 and TRBJ1-2; D not resolved. V was cut by 5 bases and J by 8 bases, with 12 bases left in between. In germline, CDR1 is LNHNV, CDR2 YYDKDF (reference sequence). CDR3 length: 12 amino acids. CDR3 protein: CATSGDLGGYTF. The CDR3 nucleotides are TGTGCCACCAGCGGTGACCTGGGGGGCTACACCTTC.

The table lists this clone with a few counts. The chain couples TRBV6-6 to TRBJ2-3, with 8 bases identical to TRBD2. This CDR3 has 14 amino acids. Germline V lookup: CDR1 MNHNY, CDR2 SVGAGI (reference sequence). V lost 6 bases, J lost 6 bases, and 8 bases stayed unmatched. CDR3 residues: CASSLTSGSDTQYF. DNA for the CDR3: TGTGCCAGCAGCCTAACGAGCGGGAGCGATACGCAGTATTTT.

The chain couples TRBV4-3 to TRBJ2-1; 9 nucleotides match TRBD2. Germline V CDR1 and CDR2: LGHNA, YSLEER. This CDR3 contains 14 residues. The V segment lost 4 bases and the J segment 6 bases; nucleotides outside the gene matches: 4. The CDR3 protein is CASSPTSGRNEQFF. The CDR3 nucleotides are TGCGCCAGCAGCCCGACTAGCGGACGCAATGAGCAGTTCTTC.

V is TRBV5-6 and J is TRBJ2-3; 7 bases line up with TRBD2. V lost 4 bases to trimming and J lost 2 bases; unmatched junction nucleotides: 7. CDR1 is SGHDT and CDR2 is YYEEEE in the germline V gene. This CDR3 is built from 15 residues. DNA of the CDR3: TGTGCCAGCAGCCTCTCGGGGGGATCCACAGATACGCAGTATTTT. Residues: CASSLSGGSTDTQYF.

The CDR3, as DNA: TGTGCCAGCAGCCCCCGGACAGGGGGCCAGCCCCAGCATTTT. This codes for CASSPRTGGQPQHF. This rearrangement joins TRBV7-2 to TRBJ1-5; 11 positions agree with TRBD1. V lost 5 bases, J lost 7 bases, and 4 bases stayed unmatched. The CDR3 runs to 14 residues. In germline, CDR1 is SGHTA, CDR2 FQGNSA.

V usage is TRBV21-1 and J usage is TRBJ2-7; no DNA check was done on the table's D call, TRBD2. TRBV21-1 is annotated as a pseudogene. This CDR3 is 13 amino acids long. DNA of the CDR3: TGTGCCAGCCCTCTCAGAGCGACCTACGAGCAGTACTTC. This codes for CASPLRATYEQYF.

This chain connects TRBV28 to TRBJ1-2; 7 positions agree with TRBD1. There are 15 residues in the CDR3. V dropped 3 bases and J dropped 7; count of bases not matched to a gene: 11. CDR1 and CDR2 from the germline V gene are MDHEN and SYDVKM. This CDR3 reads CASSFRDRPLGGYTF. The CDR3 region has the DNA TGTGCCAGCAGTTTCAGGGACAGACCCCTGGGTGGCTACACCTTC.

The chain joins TRBV7-2 to TRBJ2-7; 7 nucleotides align to TRBD1. This CDR3 is 15 amino acids long. The germline gives CDR1 SGHTA, CDR2 FQGNSA. V lost 1 base, J lost 1 base, and 4 bases stayed unmatched. The DNA for the CDR3 is TGTGCCAGCAGCTTAGGGGACAGAAGATCCTACGAGCAGTACTTC. Residues: CASSLGDRRSYEQYF.

The V and J genes are TRBV7-3 and TRBJ1-2; 9 nucleotides match TRBD1. The CDR3 loop spans 18 amino acids. In germline, CDR1 is SGHTA, CDR2 FQGTGA. V was clipped by 0 bases and J by 4 bases; unmatched bases: 12. In nucleotides, the CDR3 is TGTGCCAGCAGCTTAACATCCGGGACAGGGCACAGAACCTATGGCTACACCTTC. It codes for CASSLTSGTGHRTYGYTF.

The chain uses TRBV7-2 and TRBJ1-5; 7 bases match TRBD1. J lost 0 bases, V lost 0 bases, and 2 bases had no gene match. Looked up from germline, CDR1 is SGHTA and CDR2 is FQGNSA. The length of the CDR3 is 16 residues. The CDR3 loop is CASSLAGQYSNQPQHF. DNA of the CDR3: TGTGCCAGCAGCTTAGCGGGACAGTATAGCAATCAGCCCCAGCATTTT.

This clone occurred a few times. This rearrangement joins TRBV27 to TRBJ1-1, with D perhaps matching TRBD1 (6 bases). The CDR3 loop spans 18 amino acids. Germline V gene sequence: CDR1 MNHEY, CDR2 SMNVEV (reference sequence). V lost 0 bases and J 1 base, leaving 18 bases between the germline ends. The CDR3 loop is CASSLSSYRRGENTEAFF. The DNA for the CDR3 is TGTGCCAGCAGTTTATCTTCGTACCGCAGGGGCGAGAACACTGAAGCTTTCTTT.

There are a few counts of this clone. The chain is built from TRBV29-1 and TRBJ2-7, with 13 nucleotides matching TRBD2. Germline V gene data show CDR1 as SQVTM and CDR2 as ANQGSEA. Trimming at V came to 6 bases and at J to 7 bases, leaving 18 bases not matched to a gene. CDR3 length: 17 amino acids. CDR3: CSVDGLAGVLGGAEQYF. The CDR3 DNA reads TGCAGCGTCGACGGACTAGCGGGAGTTCTCGGGGGCGCGGAGCAGTACTTC.

V and J are TRBV19 and TRBJ2-2, with 9 bases aligning to TRBD1. V shed 8 bases and J 1 base; nucleotides not matched to a gene: 8. Looked up from germline, CDR1 is LNHDA and CDR2 is SQIVND (reference sequence). CDR3 length: 16 amino acids. This CDR3 is CASRKPGQGNTGELFF. The CDR3 bases are TGTGCCAGTCGGAAACCGGGACAGGGGAACACCGGGGAGCTGTTTTTT.

V usage is TRBV7-3 and J usage is TRBJ1-2; D is uncertain. CDR1 and CDR2 from the germline V gene are SGHTA and FQGTGA. The V end lost 5 bases, the J end lost 7 bases, and 17 bases lay between the germline ends. The CDR3 covers 14 residues. CDR3 amino acids: CASSPTLLRAGYTF. The CDR3 coding sequence is TGTGCCAGCAGCCCAACGCTTCTAAGGGCTGGCTACACCTTC.

The chain has TRBV7-2 and TRBJ2-7, with 10 bases lining up with TRBD2. The V gene's germline CDR1 is SGHTA and CDR2 FQGNSA. V lost 5 bases, J lost 3 bases, and 7 bases stayed unmatched. CDR3 length: 15 residues. The CDR3 DNA reads TGTGCCAGCAGCATCCGGACTAGCGGACTCTACGAGCAGTACTTC. Residues: CASSIRTSGLYEQYF. The complete variable domain, with remaining parts taken from reference TRBV7-2 and TRBJ2-7, reads GAGVSQSPSNKVTEKGKDVELRCDPISGHTALYWYRQSLGQGLEFLIYFQGNSAPDKSGLPSDRFSAERTGGSVSTLTIQRTQQEDSAVYLCASSIRTSGLYEQYFGPGTRLTVT.

The sample holds a few counts of this clone. This rearrangement joins TRBV27 to TRBJ2-6; TRBD1 aligns across 7 bases. The CDR3 length is 15 residues. Germline CDR1 reads MNHEY; CDR2 reads SMNVEV (reference sequence). With 6 bases clipped from V and 2 bases from J, the junction kept 4 bases outside the gene matches. CDR3 residues: CASSPDRAGANVLTF. The CDR3 DNA reads TGTGCCAGCAGCCCTGACAGGGCTGGGGCCAACGTCCTGACTTTC.